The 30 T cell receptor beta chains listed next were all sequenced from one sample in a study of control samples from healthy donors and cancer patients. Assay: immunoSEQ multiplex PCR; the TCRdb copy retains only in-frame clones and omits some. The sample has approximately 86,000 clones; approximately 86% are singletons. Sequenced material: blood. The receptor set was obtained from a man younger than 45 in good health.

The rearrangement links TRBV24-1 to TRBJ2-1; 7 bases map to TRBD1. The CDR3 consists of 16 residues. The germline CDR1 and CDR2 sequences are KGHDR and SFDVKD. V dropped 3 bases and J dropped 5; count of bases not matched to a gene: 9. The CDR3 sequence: CATSDAPGQSHNEQFF. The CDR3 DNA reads TGTGCCACCAGTGATGCACCGGGACAGAGTCACAATGAGCAGTTCTTC.

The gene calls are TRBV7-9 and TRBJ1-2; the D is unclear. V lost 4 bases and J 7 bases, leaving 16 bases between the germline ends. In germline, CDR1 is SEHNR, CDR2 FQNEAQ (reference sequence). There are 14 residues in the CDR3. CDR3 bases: TGTGCCAGCAGCTCCCCGGGATCCGCGGCTGGCTACACCTTC. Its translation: CASSSPGSAAGYTF.

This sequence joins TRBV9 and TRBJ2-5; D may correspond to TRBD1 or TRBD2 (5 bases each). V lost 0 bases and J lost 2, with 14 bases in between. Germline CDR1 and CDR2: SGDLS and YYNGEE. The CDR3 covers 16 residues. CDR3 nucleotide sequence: TGTGCCAGCAGCGTAGGGGGGATCCACTCTCAAGAGACCCAGTACTTC. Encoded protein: CASSVGGIHSQETQYF. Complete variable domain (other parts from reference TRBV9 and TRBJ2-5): DSGVTQTPKHLITATGQRVTLRCSPRSGDLSVYWYQQSLDQGLQFLIQYYNGEERAKGNILERFSAQQFPDLHSELNLSSLELGDSALYFCASSVGGIHSQETQYFGPGTRLLVL.

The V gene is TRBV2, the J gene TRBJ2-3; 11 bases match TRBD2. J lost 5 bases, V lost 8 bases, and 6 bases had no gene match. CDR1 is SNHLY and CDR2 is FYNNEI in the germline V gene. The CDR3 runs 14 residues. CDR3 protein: CASAGLAGGDTQYF. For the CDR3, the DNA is TGTGCCAGCGCGGGCCTAGCGGGGGGAGATACGCAGTATTTT.

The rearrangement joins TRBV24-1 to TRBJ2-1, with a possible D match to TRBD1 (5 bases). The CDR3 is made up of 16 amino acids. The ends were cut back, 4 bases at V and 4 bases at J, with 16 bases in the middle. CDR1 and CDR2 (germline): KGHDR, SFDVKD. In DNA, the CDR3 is TGTGCCACCAGTGACCCAGGGAAAGTGGGTTACAATGAGCAGTTCTTC. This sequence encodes CATSDPGKVGYNEQFF.

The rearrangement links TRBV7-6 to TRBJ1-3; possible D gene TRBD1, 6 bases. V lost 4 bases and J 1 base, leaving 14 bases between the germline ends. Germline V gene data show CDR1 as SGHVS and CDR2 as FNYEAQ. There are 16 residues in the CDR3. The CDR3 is CASSSGQIPSGNTIYF. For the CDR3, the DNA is TGTGCCAGCAGCTCAGGACAGATACCGTCTGGAAACACCATATATTTT.

The CDR3 protein is CASSTAQTPSDEQYF. CDR3 nucleotide sequence: TGTGCCAGTTCAACCGCACAGACCCCTTCGGACGAGCAGTACTTC. The rearrangement uses TRBV2 and TRBJ2-7; D remains unclear. The CDR3 covers 15 residues. CDR1 is SNHLY, CDR2 FYNNEI, per germline. Trimming removed 9 bases at V and 5 bases at J, with 23 bases between.

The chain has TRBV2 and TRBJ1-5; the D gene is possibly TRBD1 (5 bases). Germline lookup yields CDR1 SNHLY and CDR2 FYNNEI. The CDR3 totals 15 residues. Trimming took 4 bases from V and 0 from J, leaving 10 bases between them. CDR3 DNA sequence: TGTGCCAGCAGTGCGGCGGGGGGTAGCAATCAGCCCCAGCATTTT. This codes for CASSAAGGSNQPQHF.

CDR3 sequence reads: CATQPGQNTGELFF. The CDR3 bases are TGTGCCACCCAACCGGGACAGAACACCGGGGAGCTGTTTTTT. The V gene is TRBV18, the J gene TRBJ2-2; possible D gene TRBD1, 6 bases. The CDR3 runs 14 residues. Germline CDR1 reads KGHSH; CDR2 reads LQKENI. Between the trimmed V and J ends, which lost 10 bases and 1 base, there was a span of 13 bases.

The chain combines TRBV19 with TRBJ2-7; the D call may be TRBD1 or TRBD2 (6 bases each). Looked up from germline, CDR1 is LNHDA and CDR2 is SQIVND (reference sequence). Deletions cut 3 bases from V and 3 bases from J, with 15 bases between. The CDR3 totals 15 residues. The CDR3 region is CASSMSGGRVYEQYF. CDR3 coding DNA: TGTGCCAGTAGTATGAGTGGGGGGCGCGTCTACGAGCAGTACTTC.

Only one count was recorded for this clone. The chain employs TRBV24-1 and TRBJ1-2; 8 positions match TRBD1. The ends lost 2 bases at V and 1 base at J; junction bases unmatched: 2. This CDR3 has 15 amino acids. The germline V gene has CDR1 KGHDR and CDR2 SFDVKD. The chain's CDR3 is CATSDSGGLNYGYTF. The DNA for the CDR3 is TGTGCCACCAGTGATTCAGGGGGCCTTAACTATGGCTACACCTTC.

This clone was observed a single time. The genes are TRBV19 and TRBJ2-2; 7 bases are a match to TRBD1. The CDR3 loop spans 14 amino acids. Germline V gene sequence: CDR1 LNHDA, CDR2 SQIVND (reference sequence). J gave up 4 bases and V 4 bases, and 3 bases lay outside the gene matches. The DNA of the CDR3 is TGTGCCAGTAGTACGACAGGGAGCACCGGGGAGCTGTTTTTT. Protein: CASSTTGSTGELFF. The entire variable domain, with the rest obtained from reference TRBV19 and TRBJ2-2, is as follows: DGGITQSPKYLFRKEGQNVTLSCEQNLNHDAMYWYRQDPGQGLRLIYYSQIVNDFQKGDIAEGYSVSREKKESFPLTVTSAQKNPTAFYLCASSTTGSTGELFFGEGSRLTVL.

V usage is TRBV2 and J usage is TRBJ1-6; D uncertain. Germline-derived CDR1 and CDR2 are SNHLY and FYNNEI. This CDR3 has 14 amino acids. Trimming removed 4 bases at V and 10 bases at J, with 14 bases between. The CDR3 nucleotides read TGTGCCAGCAGTGGAGTAGGGCTGGGATCACCCCTCCACTTT. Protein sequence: CASSGVGLGSPLHF.

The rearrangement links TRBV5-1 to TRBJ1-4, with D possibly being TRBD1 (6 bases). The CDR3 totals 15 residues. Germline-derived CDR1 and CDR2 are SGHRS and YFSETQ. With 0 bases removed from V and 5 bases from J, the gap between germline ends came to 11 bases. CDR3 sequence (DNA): TGCGCCAGCAGCTTGGTGGGGACACCGAATGAAAAACTGTTTTTT. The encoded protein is CASSLVGTPNEKLFF.

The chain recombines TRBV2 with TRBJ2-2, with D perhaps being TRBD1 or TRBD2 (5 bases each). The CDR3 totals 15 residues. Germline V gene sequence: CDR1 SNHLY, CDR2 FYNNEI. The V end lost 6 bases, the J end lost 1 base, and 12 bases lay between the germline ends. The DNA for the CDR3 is TGTGCCAGCAGACCCGGGACGGTGAACACCGGGGAGCTGTTTTTT. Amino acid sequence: CASRPGTVNTGELFF.

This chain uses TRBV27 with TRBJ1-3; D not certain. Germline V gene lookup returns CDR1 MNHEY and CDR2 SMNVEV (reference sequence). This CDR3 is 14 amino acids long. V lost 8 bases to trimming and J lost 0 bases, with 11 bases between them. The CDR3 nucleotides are TGTGCCAGCTGCCTCCCAGTCTCTGGAAACACCATATATTTT. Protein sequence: CASCLPVSGNTIYF.

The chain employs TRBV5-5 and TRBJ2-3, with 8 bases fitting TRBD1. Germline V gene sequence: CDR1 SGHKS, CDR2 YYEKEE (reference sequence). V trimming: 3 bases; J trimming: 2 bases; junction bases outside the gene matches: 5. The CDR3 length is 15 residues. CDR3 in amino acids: CASSSTGGVTDTQYF. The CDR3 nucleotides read TGTGCCAGCAGCTCTACAGGGGGTGTCACAGATACGCAGTATTTT.

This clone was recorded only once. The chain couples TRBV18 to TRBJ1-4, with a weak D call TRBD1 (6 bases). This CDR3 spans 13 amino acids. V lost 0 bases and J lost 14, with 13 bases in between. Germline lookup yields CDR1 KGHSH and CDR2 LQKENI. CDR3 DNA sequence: TGTGCCAGCTCACCACCGTCCCGAGGGGGGCTGTTTTTT. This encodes CASSPPSRGGLFF.

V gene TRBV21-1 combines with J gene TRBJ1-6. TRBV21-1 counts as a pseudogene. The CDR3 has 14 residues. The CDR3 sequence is CASSKARGNSPLHF. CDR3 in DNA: TGTGCCAGCAGCAAAGCGCGGGGGAATTCACCCCTCCACTTT.

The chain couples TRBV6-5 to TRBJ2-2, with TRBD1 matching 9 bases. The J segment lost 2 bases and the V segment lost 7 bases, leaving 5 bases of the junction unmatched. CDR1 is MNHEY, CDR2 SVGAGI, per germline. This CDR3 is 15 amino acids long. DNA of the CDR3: TGTGCCAGCACCGGACAGGGGACTAACACCGGGGAGCTGTTTTTT. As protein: CASTGQGTNTGELFF.

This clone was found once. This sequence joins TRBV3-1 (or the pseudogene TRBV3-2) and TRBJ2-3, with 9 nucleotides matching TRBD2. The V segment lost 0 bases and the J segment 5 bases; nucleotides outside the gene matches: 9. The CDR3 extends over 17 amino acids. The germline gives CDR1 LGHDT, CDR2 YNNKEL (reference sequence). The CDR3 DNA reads TGTGCCAGCAGCCAAGAGTCCGGGACTAGCCGCCTAGATACGCAGTATTTT. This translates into CASSQESGTSRLDTQYF.

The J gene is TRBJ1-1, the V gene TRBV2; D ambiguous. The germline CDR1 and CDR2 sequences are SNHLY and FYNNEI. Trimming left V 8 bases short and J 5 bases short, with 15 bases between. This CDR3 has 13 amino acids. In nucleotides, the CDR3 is TGTGCCAGCCACGGTCCCCCGGGAACTGAAGCTTTCTTT. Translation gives CASHGPPGTEAFF.

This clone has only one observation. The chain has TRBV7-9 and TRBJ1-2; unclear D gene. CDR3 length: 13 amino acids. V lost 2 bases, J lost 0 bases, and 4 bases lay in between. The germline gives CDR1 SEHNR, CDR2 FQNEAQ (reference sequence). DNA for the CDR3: TGTGCCAGCAGCTTAAATGCTAACTATGGCTACACCTTC. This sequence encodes CASSLNANYGYTF.

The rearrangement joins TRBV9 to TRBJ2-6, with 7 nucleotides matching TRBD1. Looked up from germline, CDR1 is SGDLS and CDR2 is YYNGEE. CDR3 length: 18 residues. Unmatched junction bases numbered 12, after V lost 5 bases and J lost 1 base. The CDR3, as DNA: TGTGCCAGCAGGGGTGACCGGGCAGGGGGATCTGGGGCCAACGTCCTGACTTTC. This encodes CASRGDRAGGSGANVLTF.

CDR3 amino acids: CASSQQGRRTDTQYF. For the CDR3, the DNA is TGCGCCAGCAGCCAACAAGGGCGGCGCACAGATACGCAGTATTTT. V and J are TRBV4-1 and TRBJ2-3; D unresolved. CDR3 length: 15 amino acids. Germline V CDR1 and CDR2: MGHRA, YSYEKL. V was clipped by 2 bases and J by 1 base, with 10 bases between them.

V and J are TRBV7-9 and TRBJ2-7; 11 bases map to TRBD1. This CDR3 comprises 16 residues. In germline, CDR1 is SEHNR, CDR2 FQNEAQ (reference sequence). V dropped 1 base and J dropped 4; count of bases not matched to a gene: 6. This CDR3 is CASSLVGDRGTYEQYV. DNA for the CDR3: TGTGCCAGCAGCTTAGTGGGGGACAGGGGGACATACGAGCAGTACGTC.

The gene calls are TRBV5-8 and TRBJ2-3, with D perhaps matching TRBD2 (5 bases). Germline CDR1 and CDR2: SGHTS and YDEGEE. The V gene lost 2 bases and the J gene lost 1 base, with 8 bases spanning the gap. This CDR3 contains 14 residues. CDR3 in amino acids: CASSFGGRTDTQYF. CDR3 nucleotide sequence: TGTGCCAGCAGCTTCGGCGGGCGCACAGATACGCAGTATTTT.

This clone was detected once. The CDR3 region is CASSLGTANTGELFF. CDR3 bases: TGTGCCAGCAGCTTAGGGACAGCGAACACCGGGGAGCTGTTTTTT. The chain has TRBV7-8 and TRBJ2-2, with D possibly TRBD1 on 6 matching bases. Germline values: CDR1 SGHVS, CDR2 FQNEAQ. The CDR3 is 15 residues long. Trimming cost V 1 base and J 0 bases, with 6 bases left between them.

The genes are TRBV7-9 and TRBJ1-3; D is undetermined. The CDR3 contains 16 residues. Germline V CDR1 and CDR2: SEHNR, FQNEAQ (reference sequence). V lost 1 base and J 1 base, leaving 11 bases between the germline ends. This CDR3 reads CASSLGYSQSGNTIYF. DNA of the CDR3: TGTGCCAGCAGCTTAGGTTACAGTCAATCTGGAAACACCATATATTTT.

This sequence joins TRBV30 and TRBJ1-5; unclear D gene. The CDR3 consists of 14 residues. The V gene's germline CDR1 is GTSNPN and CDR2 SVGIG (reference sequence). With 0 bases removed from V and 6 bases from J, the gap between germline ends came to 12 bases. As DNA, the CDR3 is TGTGCCTGGAGTGTACAAGGGTCGGGTCAGCCCCAGCATTTT. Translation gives CAWSVQGSGQPQHF.